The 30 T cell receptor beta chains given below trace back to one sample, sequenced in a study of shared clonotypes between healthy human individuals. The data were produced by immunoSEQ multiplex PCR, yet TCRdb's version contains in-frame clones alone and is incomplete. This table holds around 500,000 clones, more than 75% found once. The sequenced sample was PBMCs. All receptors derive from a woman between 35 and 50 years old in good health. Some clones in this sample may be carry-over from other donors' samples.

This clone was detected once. This chain's CDR3 is CASSIGSGLQYF. Written as DNA, the CDR3 is TGTGCCAGTAGTATTGGCAGCGGGCTTCAGTACTTC. The chain has TRBV19 and TRBJ2-4, with D perhaps TRBD2 (6 bases). The CDR3 loop spans 12 amino acids. Trimming pared 3 bases from V and 11 bases from J, leaving 11 bases between. The germline gives CDR1 LNHDA, CDR2 SQIVND (reference sequence).

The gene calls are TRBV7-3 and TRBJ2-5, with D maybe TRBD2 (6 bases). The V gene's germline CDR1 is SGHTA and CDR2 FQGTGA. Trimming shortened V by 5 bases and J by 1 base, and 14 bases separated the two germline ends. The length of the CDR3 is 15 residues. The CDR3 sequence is CASSPSGGAQETQYF. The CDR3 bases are TGTGCCAGCAGCCCCTCCGGGGGTGCCCAAGAGACCCAGTACTTC.

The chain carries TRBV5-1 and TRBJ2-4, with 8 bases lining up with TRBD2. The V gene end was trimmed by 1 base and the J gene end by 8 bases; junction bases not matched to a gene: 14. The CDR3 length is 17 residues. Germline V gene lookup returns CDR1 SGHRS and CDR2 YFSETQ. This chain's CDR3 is CASSLFGLAGGGDIQYF. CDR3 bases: TGCGCCAGCAGCTTGTTCGGCCTAGCGGGCGGCGGGGACATTCAGTACTTC.

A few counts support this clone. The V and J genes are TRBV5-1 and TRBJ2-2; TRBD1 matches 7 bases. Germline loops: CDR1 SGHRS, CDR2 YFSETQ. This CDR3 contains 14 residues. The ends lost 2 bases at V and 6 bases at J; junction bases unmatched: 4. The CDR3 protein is CASSLLQGSGELFF. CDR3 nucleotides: TGCGCCAGCAGCTTACTACAGGGGTCCGGGGAGCTGTTTTTT.

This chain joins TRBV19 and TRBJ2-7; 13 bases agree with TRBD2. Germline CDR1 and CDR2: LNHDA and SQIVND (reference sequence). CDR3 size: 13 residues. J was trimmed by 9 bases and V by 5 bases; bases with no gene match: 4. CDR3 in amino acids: CASSGTSGTGQYF. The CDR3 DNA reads TGTGCCAGTAGTGGGACTAGCGGGACGGGGCAGTACTTC.

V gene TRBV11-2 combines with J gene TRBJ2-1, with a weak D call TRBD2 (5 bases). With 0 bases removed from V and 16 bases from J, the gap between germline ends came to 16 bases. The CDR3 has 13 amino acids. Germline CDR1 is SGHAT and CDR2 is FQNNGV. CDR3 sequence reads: CASSLDWTGLLFF. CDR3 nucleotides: TGTGCCAGCAGCTTAGATTGGACTGGGCTGCTTTTCTTC.

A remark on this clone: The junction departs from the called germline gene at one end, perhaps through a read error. CDR3 DNA: TGTGCCAGCAGCTCGATCGGGGACCCCCCGTTT. Translation gives CASSSIGDPPF. The rearrangement uses TRBV5-6 and TRBJ1-1, with TRBD1 as a possible D gene (5 bases). The CDR3 runs to 11 residues. Per the germline V gene, CDR1 is SGHDT and CDR2 is YYEEEE.

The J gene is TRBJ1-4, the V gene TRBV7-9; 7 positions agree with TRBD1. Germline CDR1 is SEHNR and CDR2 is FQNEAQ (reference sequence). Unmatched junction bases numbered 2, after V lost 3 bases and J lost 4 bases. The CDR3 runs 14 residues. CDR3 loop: CASSFGQDNEKLFF. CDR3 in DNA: TGTGCCAGCAGCTTCGGACAGGATAATGAAAAACTGTTTTTT.

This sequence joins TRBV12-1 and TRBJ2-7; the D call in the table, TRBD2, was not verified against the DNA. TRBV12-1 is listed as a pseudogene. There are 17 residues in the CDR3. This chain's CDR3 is CASSHGCSGSKTYEQYF. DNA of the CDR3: TGTGCCAGCAGCCACGGATGCAGCGGGAGTAAAACCTACGAGCAGTACTTC.

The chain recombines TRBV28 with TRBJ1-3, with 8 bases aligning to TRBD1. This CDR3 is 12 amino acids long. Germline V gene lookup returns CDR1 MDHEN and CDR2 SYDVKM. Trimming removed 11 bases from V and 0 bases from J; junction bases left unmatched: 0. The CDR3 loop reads CAGTGSGNTIYF. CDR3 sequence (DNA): TGTGCCGGGACAGGCTCTGGAAACACCATATATTTT.

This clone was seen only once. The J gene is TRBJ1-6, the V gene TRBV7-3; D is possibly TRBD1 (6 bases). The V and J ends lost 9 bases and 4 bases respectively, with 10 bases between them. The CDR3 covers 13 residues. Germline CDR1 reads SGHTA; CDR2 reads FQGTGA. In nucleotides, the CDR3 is TGTGCCAGTTCCAGGGGATATAATTCACCCCTCCACTTT. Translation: CASSRGYNSPLHF.

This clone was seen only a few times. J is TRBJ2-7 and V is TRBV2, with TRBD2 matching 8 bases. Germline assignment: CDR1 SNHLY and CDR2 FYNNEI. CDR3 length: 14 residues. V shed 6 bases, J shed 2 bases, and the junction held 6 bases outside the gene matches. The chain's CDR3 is CASRDSGIAYEQYF. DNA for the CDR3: TGTGCCAGCAGGGATAGCGGGATCGCCTACGAGCAGTACTTC.

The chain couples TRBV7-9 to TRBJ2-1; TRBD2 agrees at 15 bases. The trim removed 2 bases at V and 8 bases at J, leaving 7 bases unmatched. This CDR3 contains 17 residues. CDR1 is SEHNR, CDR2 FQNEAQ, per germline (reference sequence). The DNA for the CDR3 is TGTGCCAGCAGCTTACCCCCAGGGACTAGCGGGAGGTATGAGCAGTTCTTC. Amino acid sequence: CASSLPPGTSGRYEQFF.

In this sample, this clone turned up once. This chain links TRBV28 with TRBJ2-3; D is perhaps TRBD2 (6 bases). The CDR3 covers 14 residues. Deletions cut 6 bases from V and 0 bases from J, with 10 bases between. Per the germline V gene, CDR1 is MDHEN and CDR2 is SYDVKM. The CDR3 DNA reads TGTGCCAGCAGCCCGGGACTCAGCACAGATACGCAGTATTTT. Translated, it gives CASSPGLSTDTQYF.

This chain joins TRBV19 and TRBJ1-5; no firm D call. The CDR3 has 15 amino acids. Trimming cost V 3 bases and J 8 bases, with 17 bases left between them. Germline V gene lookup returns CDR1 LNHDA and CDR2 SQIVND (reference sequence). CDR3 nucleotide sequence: TGTGCCAGTAGTATGGGGTCTCCGGCCATTGAGCCCCAGCATTTT. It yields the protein CASSMGSPAIEPQHF.

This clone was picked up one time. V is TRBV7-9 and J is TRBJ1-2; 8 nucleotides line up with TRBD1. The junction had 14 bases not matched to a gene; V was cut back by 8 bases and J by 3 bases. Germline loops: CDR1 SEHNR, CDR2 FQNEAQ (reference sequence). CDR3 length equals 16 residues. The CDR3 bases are TGTGCCAGCCCGGGGGACAGGCTTTCGTTTGACTATGGCTACACCTTC. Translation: CASPGDRLSFDYGYTF.

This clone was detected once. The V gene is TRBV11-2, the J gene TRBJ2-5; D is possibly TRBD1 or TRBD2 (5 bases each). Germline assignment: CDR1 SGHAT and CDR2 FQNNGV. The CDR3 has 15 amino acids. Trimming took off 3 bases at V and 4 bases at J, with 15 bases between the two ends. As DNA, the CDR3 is TGTGCCAGCAGCTTGAACGTCGGGACCGCAGAGACCCAGTACTTC. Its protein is CASSLNVGTAETQYF.

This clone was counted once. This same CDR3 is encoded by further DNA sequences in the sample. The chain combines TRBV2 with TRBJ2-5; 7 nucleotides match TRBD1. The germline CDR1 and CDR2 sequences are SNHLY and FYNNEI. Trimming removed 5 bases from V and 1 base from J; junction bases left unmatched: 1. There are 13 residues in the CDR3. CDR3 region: CASSRDSQETQYF. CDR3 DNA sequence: TGTGCCAGCAGTCGGGACAGCCAAGAGACCCAGTACTTC.

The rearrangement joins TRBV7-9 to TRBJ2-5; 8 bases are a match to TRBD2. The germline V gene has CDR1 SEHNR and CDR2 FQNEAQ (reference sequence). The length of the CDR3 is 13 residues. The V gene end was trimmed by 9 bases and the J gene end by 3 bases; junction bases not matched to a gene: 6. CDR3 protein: CARTPGGEETQYF. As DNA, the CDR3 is TGTGCCAGGACCCCGGGGGGGGAAGAGACCCAGTACTTC.

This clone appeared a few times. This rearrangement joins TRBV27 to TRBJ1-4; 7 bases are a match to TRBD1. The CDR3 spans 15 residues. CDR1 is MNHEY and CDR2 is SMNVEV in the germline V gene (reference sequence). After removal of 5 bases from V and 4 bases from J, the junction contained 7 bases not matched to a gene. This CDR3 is CASSPTGQSNEKLFF. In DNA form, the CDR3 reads TGTGCCAGCAGTCCAACGGGACAGAGTAATGAAAAACTGTTTTTT.

The CDR3 DNA is TGTGCCAGCAGCGCTGGGACAGGGCTGGACGAAAAACTGTTTTTT. It is translated as CASSAGTGLDEKLFF. V gene TRBV9 combines with J gene TRBJ1-4, with 9 bases that match TRBD1. CDR1 is SGDLS and CDR2 is YYNGEE in the germline V gene. This CDR3 region has 15 residues. Unmatched junction bases numbered 8, after V lost 3 bases and J lost 8 bases.

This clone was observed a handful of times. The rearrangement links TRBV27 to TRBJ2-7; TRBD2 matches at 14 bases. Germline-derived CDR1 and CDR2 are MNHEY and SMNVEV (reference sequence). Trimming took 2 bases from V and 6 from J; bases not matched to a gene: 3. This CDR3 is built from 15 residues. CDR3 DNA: TGTGCCAGCAGTTTAATGGGGACTAGCGGGAGCGAGCAGTACTTC. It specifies CASSLMGTSGSEQYF.

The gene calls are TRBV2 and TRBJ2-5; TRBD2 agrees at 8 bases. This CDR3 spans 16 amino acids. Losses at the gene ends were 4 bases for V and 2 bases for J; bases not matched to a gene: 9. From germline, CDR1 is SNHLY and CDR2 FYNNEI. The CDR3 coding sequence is TGTGCCAGCAGTGTCCGGCTAGCGGGCAGTCAAGAGACCCAGTACTTC. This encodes CASSVRLAGSQETQYF.

The CDR3 region has the DNA TGCGCCAGCAAGCAAGTACGCGGGGGAGGGGAGCAGTACTTC. Translation: CASKQVRGGGEQYF. The chain employs TRBV5-1 and TRBJ2-7; TRBD2 agrees at 7 bases. The CDR3 is 14 amino acids. With V trimmed by 6 bases and J by 7 bases, 13 bases remained unmatched. The germline CDR1 and CDR2 sequences are SGHRS and YFSETQ.

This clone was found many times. CDR3 amino acids: CASSDLSGARREQYF. In DNA form, the CDR3 reads TGTGCCAGCAGTGACCTTAGCGGGGCCCGGAGGGAGCAGTACTTC. The chain joins TRBV28 to TRBJ2-7, with 8 bases identical to TRBD2. The CDR3 totals 15 residues. Germline assignment: CDR1 MDHEN and CDR2 SYDVKM. Trimming removed 5 bases from V and 7 bases from J; junction bases left unmatched: 13.

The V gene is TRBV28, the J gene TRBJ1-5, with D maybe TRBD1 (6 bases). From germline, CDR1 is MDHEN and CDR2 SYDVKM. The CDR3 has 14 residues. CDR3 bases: TGTGCTTTACAGGGTAATGGAGGCAATCAGCCCCAGCATTTT. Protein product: CALQGNGGNQPQHF.

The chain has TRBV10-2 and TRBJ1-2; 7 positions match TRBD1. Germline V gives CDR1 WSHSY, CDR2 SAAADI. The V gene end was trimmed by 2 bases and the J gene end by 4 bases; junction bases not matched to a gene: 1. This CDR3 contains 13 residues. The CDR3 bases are TGCGCCAGCAGTGAGGGGACAGTCTATGGCTACACCTTC. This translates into CASSEGTVYGYTF.

The CDR3 sequence is CASSPWTGGTGELFF. CDR3 coding DNA: TGTGCCAGCAGCCCTTGGACAGGGGGAACCGGGGAGCTGTTTTTT. The J gene is TRBJ2-2, the V gene TRBV14; 10 bases agree with TRBD1. V shed 4 bases, J shed 5 bases, and the junction held 4 bases outside the gene matches. The CDR3 is 15 residues long. From germline, CDR1 is SGHDN and CDR2 FVKESK.

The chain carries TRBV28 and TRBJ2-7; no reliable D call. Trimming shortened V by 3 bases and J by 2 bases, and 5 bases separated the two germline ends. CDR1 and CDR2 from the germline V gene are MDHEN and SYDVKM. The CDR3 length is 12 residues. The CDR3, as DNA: TGTGCCAGCAGTTTTTATACCTACGAGCAGTACTTC. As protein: CASSFYTYEQYF.

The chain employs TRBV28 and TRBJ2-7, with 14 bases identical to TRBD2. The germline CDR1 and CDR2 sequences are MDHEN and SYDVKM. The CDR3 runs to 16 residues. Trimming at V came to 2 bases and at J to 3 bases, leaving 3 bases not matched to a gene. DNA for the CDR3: TGTGCCAGCAGTTTAAGGGGACTAGCGGGAGTCTACGAGCAGTACTTC. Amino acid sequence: CASSLRGLAGVYEQYF.